These 19 T cell receptor beta chains were all obtained from the same sample, sequenced in a study of blood T cell repertoires in COVID-19. Produced via immunoSEQ multiplex PCR; TCRdb's table is partial and in-frame only. The table has 200,000 to 250,000 clones, over 70% seen once. The sequenced material came from peripheral blood. These receptors were taken from a man over 45 with active or convalescent COVID-19.

CDR3 residues: CAISPGTSGYEQYF. In nucleotides, the CDR3 is TGTGCCATCAGTCCCGGGACTAGCGGGTACGAGCAGTACTTC. The chain recombines TRBV10-3 with TRBJ2-7; 12 bases line up with TRBD2. The V segment lost 5 bases and the J segment 4 bases; nucleotides outside the gene matches: 3. The CDR3 spans 14 residues. The germline V gene encodes CDR1 ENHRY and CDR2 SYGVKD.

The sample holds a few counts of this clone. The chain recombines TRBV5-6 with TRBJ2-3; D is perhaps TRBD1 (5 bases). The germline CDR1 and CDR2 sequences are SGHDT and YYEEEE. The V gene lost 4 bases and the J gene lost 3 bases, with 21 bases spanning the gap. The CDR3 has 17 amino acids. CDR3 sequence reads: CASSPYLHTTETDTQYF. CDR3 nucleotide sequence: TGTGCCAGCAGCCCCTACCTCCACACGACAGAAACAGATACGCAGTATTTT.

The V and J genes are TRBV3-1 (or the pseudogene TRBV3-2) and TRBJ1-5; 9 nucleotides match TRBD1. The CDR3 runs to 13 residues. The V gene's germline CDR1 is LGHDT and CDR2 YNNKEL (reference sequence). V was clipped by 10 bases and J by 5 bases; unmatched bases: 6. This CDR3 is CATGDRDHQPQHF. The CDR3 bases are TGTGCCACCGGGGACAGGGACCATCAGCCCCAGCATTTT.

This clone was found once. The rearrangement links TRBV29-1 to TRBJ1-6; 9 nucleotides align to TRBD1. CDR3 size: 13 residues. Unmatched junction bases numbered 2, after V lost 4 bases and J lost 7 bases. Germline assignment: CDR1 SQVTM and CDR2 ANQGSEA. The CDR3 region is CSVGTGDNSPLHF. In nucleotides, the CDR3 is TGCAGCGTTGGGACAGGGGACAATTCACCCCTCCACTTT.

V usage is TRBV12-3 or TRBV12-4 and J usage is TRBJ1-1, with D maybe TRBD1 (6 bases). The CDR3 spans 11 residues. V lost 11 bases, J lost 3 bases, and 10 bases lay in between. The CDR3 sequence is CAGQTDTEAFF. The CDR3 nucleotides are TGTGCCGGACAGACAGACACTGAAGCTTTCTTT.

This clone was recorded a few times. The chain uses TRBV28 and TRBJ2-5; 7 bases line up with TRBD2. The junction had 5 bases not matched to a gene; V was cut back by 5 bases and J by 5 bases. The length of the CDR3 is 13 residues. The germline gives CDR1 MDHEN, CDR2 SYDVKM. The CDR3 region is CASSPSGSETQYF. Written as DNA, the CDR3 is TGTGCCAGCAGTCCTAGCGGCTCGGAGACCCAGTACTTC. The variable domain in full, completed from reference TRBV28 and TRBJ2-5, reads DVKVTQSSRYLVKRTGEKVFLECVQDMDHENMFWYRQDPGLGLRLIYFSYDVKMKEKGDIPEGYSVSREKKERFSLILESASTNQTSMYLCASSPSGSETQYFGPGTRLLVL.

The chain uses TRBV27 and TRBJ1-1; possible D gene TRBD1, 5 bases. V lost 3 bases and J 4 bases, leaving 12 bases between the germline ends. The germline CDR1 and CDR2 sequences are MNHEY and SMNVEV (reference sequence). This CDR3 region has 14 residues. Here the CDR3 DNA reads TGTGCCAGCAGTTTCCGCAGGGTGGGCACTGAAGCTTTCTTT. This encodes CASSFRRVGTEAFF.

This chain links TRBV29-1 with TRBJ2-1; TRBD1 matches 8 bases. This CDR3 contains 14 residues. The V segment lost 6 bases and the J segment 4 bases; nucleotides outside the gene matches: 8. Germline loops: CDR1 SQVTM, CDR2 ANQGSEA. The CDR3 DNA reads as TGCAGCGTGCCTCCCGGGACAGGTTACAATGAGCAGTTCTTC. It specifies CSVPPGTGYNEQFF.

The chain recombines TRBV30 with TRBJ2-7, with 8 bases aligning to TRBD2. The germline V gene has CDR1 GTSNPN and CDR2 SVGIG (reference sequence). J gave up 2 bases and V 0 bases, and 3 bases lay outside the gene matches. The CDR3 spans 14 residues. Here the CDR3 DNA reads TGTGCCTGGAGTGTGGCGGGGGGTCCCTACGAGCAGTACTTC. Translating gives CAWSVAGGPYEQYF.

The chain uses TRBV6-5 and TRBJ1-4; D gene ambiguous. This CDR3 spans 13 amino acids. Germline values: CDR1 MNHEY, CDR2 SVGAGI. V lost 4 bases, J lost 7 bases, and 10 bases lay in between. The CDR3 DNA reads TGTGCCAGCAGTTGCCCGAACTGTGAAAAACTGTTTTTT. It encodes CASSCPNCEKLFF.

J is TRBJ2-1 and V is TRBV14; 11 bases align to TRBD2. This CDR3 region has 20 residues. V shed 2 bases and J 5 bases; nucleotides not matched to a gene: 17. Germline V gene lookup returns CDR1 SGHDN and CDR2 FVKESK. In DNA form, the CDR3 reads TGTGCCAGCAGCCAACATTTCCCGGGACTAGCGGCAAACCGACACAATGAGCAGTTCTTC. This translates into CASSQHFPGLAANRHNEQFF.

This clone has a single count. The chain links TRBV12-3 or TRBV12-4 to TRBJ1-2; 9 bases match TRBD1. Trimming cost V 6 bases and J 7 bases; bases outside gene matches: 6. This CDR3 has 13 residues. The CDR3: CASSTGGAGGYTF. In nucleotides, the CDR3 is TGTGCCAGCAGCACAGGGGGCGCCGGTGGCTACACCTTC.

CDR3 nucleotide sequence: TGCGCCAGCAGCCAAAGTGGGACAGGGGGTGATGGCTACACCTTC. Protein: CASSQSGTGGDGYTF. This chain connects TRBV4-1 to TRBJ1-2, with 11 bases identical to TRBD1. Germline trimming cut 2 bases from V and 6 bases from J; bases unmatched to any gene: 5. The germline V gene has CDR1 MGHRA and CDR2 YSYEKL. The length of the CDR3 is 15 residues.

CDR3 bases: TGTGCCAGCAGTCAGGAGGGCCATAGCACAGATACGCAGTATTTT. Its protein product is CASSQEGHSTDTQYF. V gene TRBV27 combines with J gene TRBJ2-3, with a possible D match to TRBD2 (6 bases). V was pared by 5 bases and J by 0 bases, with 12 bases between. The CDR3 extends over 15 amino acids. Germline CDR1 MNHEY, CDR2 SMNVEV (reference sequence).

In nucleotides, the CDR3 is TGTGCCAGCAGCCAAGGATGGGGACAGTATGGCTACACCTTC. It encodes CASSQGWGQYGYTF. The chain links TRBV3-1 (or the pseudogene TRBV3-2) to TRBJ1-2; 7 bases match TRBD1. V was pared by 1 base and J by 5 bases, with 4 bases of the junction left unmatched. CDR1 and CDR2 from the germline V gene are LGHDT and YNNKEL (reference sequence). The CDR3 contains 14 residues.

V usage is TRBV5-1 and J usage is TRBJ2-1; the match to TRBD2 covers 7 bases. There are 14 residues in the CDR3. V lost 0 bases to trimming and J lost 5 bases; unmatched junction nucleotides: 2. Per germline, CDR1 SGHRS and CDR2 YFSETQ. The CDR3, as DNA: TGCGCCAGCAGCTTGGCTCTAGCGGACAATGAGCAGTTCTTC. The encoded protein is CASSLALADNEQFF.

V is TRBV6-5 and J is TRBJ2-4; D is uncertain. V dropped 0 bases and J dropped 12 bases, with 15 bases sitting between them. Germline V gene sequence: CDR1 MNHEY, CDR2 SVGAGI. This CDR3 spans 14 amino acids. CDR3 bases: TGTGCCAGCAGTTACTCGATAGTGGAGTCCACTCAGTACTTC. It is translated as CASSYSIVESTQYF.

V is TRBV28 and J is TRBJ1-1, with D perhaps matching TRBD1 (5 bases). The germline gives CDR1 MDHEN, CDR2 SYDVKM. The CDR3 has 13 residues. V lost 2 bases, J lost 4 bases, and 8 bases lay in between. DNA of the CDR3: TGTGCCAGCAGTTTACAGGGCGGCACTGAAGCTTTCTTT. Its translation: CASSLQGGTEAFF.

A few counts support this clone. The rearrangement uses TRBV23-1 and TRBJ1-2, with D tentatively TRBD1 (5 bases). TRBV23-1 is recorded as an ORF, its role being uncertain. Trimming cost V 0 bases and J 4 bases, with 18 bases left between them. The CDR3 has 17 residues. The CDR3, as DNA: TGCGCCAGCAGTCAATCCCCCGGGCAGGGTGGCACCTATGGCTACACCTTC. The encoded protein is CASSQSPGQGGTYGYTF.